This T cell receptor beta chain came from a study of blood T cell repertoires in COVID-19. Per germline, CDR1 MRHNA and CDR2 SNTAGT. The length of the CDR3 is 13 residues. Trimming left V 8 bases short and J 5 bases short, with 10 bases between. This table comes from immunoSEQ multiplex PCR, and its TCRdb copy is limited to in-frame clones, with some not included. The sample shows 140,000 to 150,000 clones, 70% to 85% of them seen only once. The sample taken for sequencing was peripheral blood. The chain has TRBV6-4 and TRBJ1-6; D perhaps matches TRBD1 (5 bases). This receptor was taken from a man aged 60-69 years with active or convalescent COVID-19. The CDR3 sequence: CASRQTDNSPLHF. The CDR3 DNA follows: TGTGCCAGCCGACAGACAGATAATTCACCCCTCCACTTT.